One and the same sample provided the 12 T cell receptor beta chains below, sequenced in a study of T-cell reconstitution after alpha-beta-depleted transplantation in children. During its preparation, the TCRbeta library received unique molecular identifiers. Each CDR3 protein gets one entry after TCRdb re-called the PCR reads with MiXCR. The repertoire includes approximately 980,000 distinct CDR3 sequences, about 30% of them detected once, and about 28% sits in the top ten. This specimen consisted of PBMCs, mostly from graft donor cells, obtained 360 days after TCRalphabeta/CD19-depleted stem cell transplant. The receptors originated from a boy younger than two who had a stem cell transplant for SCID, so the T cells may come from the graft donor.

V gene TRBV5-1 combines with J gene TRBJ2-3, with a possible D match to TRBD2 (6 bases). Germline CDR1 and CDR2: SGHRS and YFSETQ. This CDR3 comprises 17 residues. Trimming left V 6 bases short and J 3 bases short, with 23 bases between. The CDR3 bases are TGCGCCAGCACCCGTCTATTACGGGGGATCGGAACAGATACGCAGTATTTT. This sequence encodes CASTRLLRGIGTDTQYF.

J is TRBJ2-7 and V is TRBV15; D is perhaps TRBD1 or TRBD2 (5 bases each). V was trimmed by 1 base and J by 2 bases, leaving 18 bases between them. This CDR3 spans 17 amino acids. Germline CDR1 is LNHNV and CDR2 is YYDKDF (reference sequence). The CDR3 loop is CATSRATGGGKAYEQYF. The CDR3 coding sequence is TGTGCCACCAGCAGAGCTACAGGAGGCGGCAAGGCCTACGAGCAGTACTTC.

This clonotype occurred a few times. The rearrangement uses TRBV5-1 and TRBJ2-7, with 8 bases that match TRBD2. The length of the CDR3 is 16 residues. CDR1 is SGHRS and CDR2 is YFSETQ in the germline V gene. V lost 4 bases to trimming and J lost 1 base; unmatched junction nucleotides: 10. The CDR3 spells CASSPEGGTRSYEQYF. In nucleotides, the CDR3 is TGCGCCAGCAGCCCGGAGGGCGGGACTAGGTCCTACGAGCAGTACTTC.

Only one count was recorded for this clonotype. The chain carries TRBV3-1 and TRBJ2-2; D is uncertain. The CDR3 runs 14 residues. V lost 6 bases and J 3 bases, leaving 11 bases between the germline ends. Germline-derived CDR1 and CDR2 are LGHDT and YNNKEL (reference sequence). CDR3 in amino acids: CASRPAWDTGELFF. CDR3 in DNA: TGTGCCAGCAGACCTGCATGGGACACCGGGGAGCTGTTTTTT. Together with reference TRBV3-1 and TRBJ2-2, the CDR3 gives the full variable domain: DTAVSQTPKYLVTQMGNDKSIKCEQNLGHDTMYWYKQDSKKFLKIMFSYNNKELIINETVPNRFSPKSPDKAHLNLHINSLELGDSAVYFCASRPAWDTGELFFGEGSRLTVL.

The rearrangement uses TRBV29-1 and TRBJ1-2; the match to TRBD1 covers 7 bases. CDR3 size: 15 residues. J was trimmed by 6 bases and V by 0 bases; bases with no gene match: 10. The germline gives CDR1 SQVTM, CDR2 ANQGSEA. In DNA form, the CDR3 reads TGCAGCGTTGAAGATGGGGCGACAGGGAGTGATGGCTACACCTTC. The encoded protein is CSVEDGATGSDGYTF.

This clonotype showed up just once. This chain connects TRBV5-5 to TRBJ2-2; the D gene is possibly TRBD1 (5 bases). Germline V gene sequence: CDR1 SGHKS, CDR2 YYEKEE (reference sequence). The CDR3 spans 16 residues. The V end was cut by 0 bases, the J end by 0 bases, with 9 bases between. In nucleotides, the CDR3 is TGTGCCAGCAGCTTGGGGCCAGGGTCGAACACCGGGGAGCTGTTTTTT. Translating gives CASSLGPGSNTGELFF.

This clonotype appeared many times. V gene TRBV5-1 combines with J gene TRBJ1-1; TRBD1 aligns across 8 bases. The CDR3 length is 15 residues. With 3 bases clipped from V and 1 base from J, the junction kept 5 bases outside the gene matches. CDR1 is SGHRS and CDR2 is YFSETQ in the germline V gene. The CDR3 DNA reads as TGCGCCAGCAGCTCGAGGACAGGGAAGAACACTGAAGCTTTCTTT. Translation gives CASSSRTGKNTEAFF. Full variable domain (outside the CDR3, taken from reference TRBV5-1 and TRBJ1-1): KAGVTQTPRYLIKTRGQQVTLSCSPISGHRSVSWYQQTPGQGLQFLFEYFSETQRNKGNFPGRFSGRQFSNSRSEMNVSTLELGDSALYLCASSSRTGKNTEAFFGQGTRLTVV.

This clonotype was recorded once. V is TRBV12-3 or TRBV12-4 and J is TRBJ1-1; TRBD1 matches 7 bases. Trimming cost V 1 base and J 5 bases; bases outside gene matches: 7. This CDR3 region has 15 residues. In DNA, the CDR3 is TGTGCCAGCAGTTTAGTGGCAGGGGGGGTGACTGAAGCTTTCTTT. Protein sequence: CASSLVAGGVTEAFF.

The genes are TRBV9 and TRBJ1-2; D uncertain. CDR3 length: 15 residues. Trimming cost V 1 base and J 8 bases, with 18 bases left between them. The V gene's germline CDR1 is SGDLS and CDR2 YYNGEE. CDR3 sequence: CASSVSVGGPQGYTF. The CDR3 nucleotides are TGTGCCAGCAGCGTATCCGTGGGAGGGCCCCAGGGCTACACCTTC.

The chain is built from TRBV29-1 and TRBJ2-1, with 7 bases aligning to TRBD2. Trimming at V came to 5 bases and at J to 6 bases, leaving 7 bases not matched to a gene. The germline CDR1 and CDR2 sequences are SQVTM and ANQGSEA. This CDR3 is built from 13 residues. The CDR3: CSVWWGGINEQFF. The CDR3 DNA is TGCAGCGTTTGGTGGGGGGGGATCAATGAGCAGTTCTTC.

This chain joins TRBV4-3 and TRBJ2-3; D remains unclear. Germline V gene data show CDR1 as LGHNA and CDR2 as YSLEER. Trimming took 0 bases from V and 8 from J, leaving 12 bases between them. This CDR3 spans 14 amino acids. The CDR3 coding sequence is TGCGCCAGCAGCCAAGACCAAACCTTGGGTACGCAGTATTTT. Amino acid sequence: CASSQDQTLGTQYF.

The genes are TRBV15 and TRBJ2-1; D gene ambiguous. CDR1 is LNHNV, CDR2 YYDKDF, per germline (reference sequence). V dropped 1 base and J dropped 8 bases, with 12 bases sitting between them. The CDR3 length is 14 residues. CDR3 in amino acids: CATSRAADNHEQFF. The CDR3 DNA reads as TGTGCCACCAGCAGAGCCGCCGACAACCATGAGCAGTTCTTC. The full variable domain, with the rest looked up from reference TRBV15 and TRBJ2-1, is DAMVIQNPRYQVTQFGKPVTLSCSQTLNHNVMYWYQQKSSQAPKLLFHYYDKDFNNEADTPDNFQSRRPNTSFCFLDIRSPGLGDTAMYLCATSRAADNHEQFFGPGTRLTVL.